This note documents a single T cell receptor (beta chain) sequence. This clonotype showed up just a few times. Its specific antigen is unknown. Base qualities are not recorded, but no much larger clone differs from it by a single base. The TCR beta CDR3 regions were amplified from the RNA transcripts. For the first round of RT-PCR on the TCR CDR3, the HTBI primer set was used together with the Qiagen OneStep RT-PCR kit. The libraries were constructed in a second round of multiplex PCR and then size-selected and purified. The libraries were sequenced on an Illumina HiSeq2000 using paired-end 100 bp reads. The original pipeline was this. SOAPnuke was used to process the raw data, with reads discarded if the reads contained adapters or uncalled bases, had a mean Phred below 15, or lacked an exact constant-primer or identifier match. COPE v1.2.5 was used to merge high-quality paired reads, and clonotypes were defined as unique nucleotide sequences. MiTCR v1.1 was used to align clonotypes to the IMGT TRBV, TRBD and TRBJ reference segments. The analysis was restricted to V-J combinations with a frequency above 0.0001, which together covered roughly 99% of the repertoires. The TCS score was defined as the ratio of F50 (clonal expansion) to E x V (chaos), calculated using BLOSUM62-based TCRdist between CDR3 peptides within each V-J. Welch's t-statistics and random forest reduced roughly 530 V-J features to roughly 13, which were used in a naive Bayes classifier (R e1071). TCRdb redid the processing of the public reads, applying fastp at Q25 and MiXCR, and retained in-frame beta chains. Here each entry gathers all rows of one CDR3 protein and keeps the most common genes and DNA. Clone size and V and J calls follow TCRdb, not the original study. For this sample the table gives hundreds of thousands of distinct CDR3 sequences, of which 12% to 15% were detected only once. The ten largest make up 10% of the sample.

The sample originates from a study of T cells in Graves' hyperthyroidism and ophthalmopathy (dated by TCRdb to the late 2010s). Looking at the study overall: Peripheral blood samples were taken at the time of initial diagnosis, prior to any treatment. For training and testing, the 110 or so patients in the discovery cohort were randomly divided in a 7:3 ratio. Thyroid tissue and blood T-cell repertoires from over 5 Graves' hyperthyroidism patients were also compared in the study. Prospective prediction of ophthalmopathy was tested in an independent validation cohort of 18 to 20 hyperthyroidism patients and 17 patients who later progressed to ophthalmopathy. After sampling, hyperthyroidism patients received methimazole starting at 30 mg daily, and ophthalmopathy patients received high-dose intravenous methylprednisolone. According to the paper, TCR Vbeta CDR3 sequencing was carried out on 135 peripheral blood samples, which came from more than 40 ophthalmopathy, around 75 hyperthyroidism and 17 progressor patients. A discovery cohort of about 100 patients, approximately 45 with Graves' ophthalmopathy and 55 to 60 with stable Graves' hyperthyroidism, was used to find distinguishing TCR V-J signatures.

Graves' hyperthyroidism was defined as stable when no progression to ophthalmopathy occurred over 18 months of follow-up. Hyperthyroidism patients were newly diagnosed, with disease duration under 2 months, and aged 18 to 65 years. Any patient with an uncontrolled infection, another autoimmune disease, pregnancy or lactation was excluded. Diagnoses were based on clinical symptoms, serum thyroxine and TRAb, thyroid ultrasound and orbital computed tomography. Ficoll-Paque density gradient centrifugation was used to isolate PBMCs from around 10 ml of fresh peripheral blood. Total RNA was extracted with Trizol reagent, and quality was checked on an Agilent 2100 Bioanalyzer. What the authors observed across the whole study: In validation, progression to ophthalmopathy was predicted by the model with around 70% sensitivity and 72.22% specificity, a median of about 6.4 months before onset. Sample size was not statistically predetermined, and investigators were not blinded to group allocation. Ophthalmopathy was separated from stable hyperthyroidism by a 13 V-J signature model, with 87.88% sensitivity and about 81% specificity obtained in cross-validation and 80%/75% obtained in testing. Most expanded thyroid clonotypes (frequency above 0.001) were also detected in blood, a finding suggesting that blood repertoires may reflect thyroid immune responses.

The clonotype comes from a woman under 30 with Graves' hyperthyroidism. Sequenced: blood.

In nucleotides, the sequence is TGTGCCAGCAGTTACACCGGGCGGGGCGGGAGAACAGATACGCAGTATTTT. This gives the protein CASSYTGRGGRTDTQYF. The chain was built from TRBV6-2 or TRBV6-3 and TRBJ2-3; 7 central bases correspond to TRBD2. The CDR3 goes from the cysteine to the phenylalanine over 17 residues. Only CDR3 DNA is held: 51 bases, read in frame from base 1. CDR1 and CDR2, per the germline V gene, are MNHEY and SVGEGT. Here V drops 2 bases and J drops 3 bases, and the junction holds 11 bases not matched to any gene.